Presented here are 19 T cell receptor beta chains from one specimen sequenced in a study of cytomegalovirus exposure and HLA in healthy donors. Primers: 60 Vbeta forward and 13 Jbeta reverse. Method: immunoSEQ multiplex PCR; TCRdb's copy keeps in-frame clones and lacks some. Of 100,000 or so clones listed, 13% to 15% are singletons. Sequenced input: PBMCs. These receptors all come from a female donor in good health and CMV-seronegative.

This chain links TRBV19 with TRBJ1-4; 8 nucleotides line up with TRBD1. The CDR3 covers 14 residues. V shed 7 bases, J shed 5 bases, and the junction held 6 bases outside the gene matches. In germline, CDR1 is LNHDA, CDR2 SQIVND (reference sequence). CDR3 region: CASKGGQENEKLFF. The CDR3 bases are TGTGCCAGTAAGGGGGGACAGGAGAATGAAAAACTGTTTTTT.

This rearrangement joins TRBV7-2 to TRBJ2-3, with D possibly TRBD1 on 5 matching bases. Trimming left V 5 bases short and J 4 bases short, with 10 bases between. CDR1 SGHTA and CDR2 FQGNSA come from the germline V gene. This CDR3 has 13 amino acids. CDR3 residues: CASSPGAPDTQYF. The CDR3 nucleotides read TGTGCCAGCAGCCCTGGGGCCCCAGATACGCAGTATTTT.

V gene TRBV7-8 combines with J gene TRBJ2-1; no clear D gene. Germline assignment: CDR1 SGHVS and CDR2 FQNEAQ. V was cut by 0 bases and J by 6 bases, with 3 bases left in between. The CDR3 has 12 residues. CDR3: CASSLALNEQFF. CDR3 bases: TGTGCCAGCAGCTTAGCTCTCAATGAGCAGTTCTTC.

As for this clone: The junction departs from germline at one end; a sequencing error may be responsible. The chain recombines TRBV4-3 with TRBJ1-5; D is unresolved. CDR1 and CDR2 (germline): LGHNA, YSLEER. The CDR3 totals 15 residues. CDR3 in DNA: TGCGCCAGCAGTCAAGAACCGGTCGAAAATCAGCCCCAGCATTTT. Encoded protein: CASSQEPVENQPQHF.

The genes are TRBV27 and TRBJ2-5, with 7 bases that match TRBD2. V gave up 2 bases and J gave up 0 bases; unmatched junction bases: 6. The CDR3 contains 16 residues. Germline CDR1 and CDR2: MNHEY and SMNVEV (reference sequence). CDR3 sequence (DNA): TGTGCCAGCAGTTTAGGGGCTAGCGGATACCAAGAGACCCAGTACTTC. It specifies CASSLGASGYQETQYF.

CDR3 DNA sequence: TGTGCCAGCAGCTTAGCGGCGGGAGTTGGGAAGTACAATGAGCAGTTCTTC. This codes for CASSLAAGVGKYNEQFF. This rearrangement joins TRBV7-9 to TRBJ2-1, with 7 bases fitting TRBD2. CDR1 is SEHNR, CDR2 FQNEAQ, per germline (reference sequence). This CDR3 contains 17 residues. V dropped 0 bases and J dropped 4; count of bases not matched to a gene: 9. The variable domain in full, with the rest retrieved from reference TRBV7-9 and TRBJ2-1, is DTGVSQNPRHKITKRGQNVTFRCDPISEHNRLYWYRQTLGQGPEFLTYFQNEAQLEKSRLLSDRFSAERPKGSFSTLEIQRTEQGDSAMYLCASSLAAGVGKYNEQFFGPGTRLTVL.

As concerns this clone: At one boundary the junction diverges from the germline segment, which might be a read error. This chain uses TRBV5-1 with TRBJ2-2; TRBD2 agrees at 10 bases. Germline-derived CDR1 and CDR2 are SGHRS and YFSETQ. The CDR3 extends over 16 amino acids. This CDR3 reads CASSTALAGYTGELCF. The CDR3 bases are TGCGCCAGCAGCACAGCACTAGCGGGGTACACCGGGGAGCTGTGTTTT.

CDR3 sequence reads: CASSLGAGQGSPDTQYF. The CDR3 DNA follows: TGCGCCAGCAGCTTGGGAGCGGGACAGGGTTCCCCAGATACGCAGTATTTT. V is TRBV5-1 and J is TRBJ2-3; 9 bases map to TRBD1. CDR1 and CDR2 from the germline V gene are SGHRS and YFSETQ. The CDR3 has 17 amino acids. Trimming cost V 0 bases and J 4 bases; bases outside gene matches: 9.

This clone was observed a few times. The chain carries TRBV2 and TRBJ1-5; no firm D call. The CDR3 consists of 14 residues. Germline V gives CDR1 SNHLY, CDR2 FYNNEI. With 6 bases removed from V and 1 base from J, the gap between germline ends came to 10 bases. The CDR3 is CASRFRGSNQPQHF. DNA for the CDR3: TGTGCCAGCAGATTCCGGGGAAGCAATCAGCCCCAGCATTTT.

This clone turned up a few times. The chain links TRBV27 to TRBJ2-7; TRBD1 might be the D (6 bases). The CDR3 loop spans 13 amino acids. Germline V gene sequence: CDR1 MNHEY, CDR2 SMNVEV (reference sequence). Trimming stripped 6 bases from V and 1 base from J, with 10 bases between. The CDR3 DNA reads TGTGCCAGCAGCATAGGACAGTCCTACGAGCAGTACTTC. Protein product: CASSIGQSYEQYF.

In this sample, this clone turned up a few times. The genes are TRBV14 and TRBJ1-1; TRBD1 is a possible D gene (5 bases). Germline lookup yields CDR1 SGHDN and CDR2 FVKESK. This CDR3 is built from 14 residues. V gave up 4 bases and J gave up 5 bases, with 14 bases separating them. The CDR3 region has the DNA TGTGCCAGCAGCCCTCACGGGAGGGGTACTGAAGCTTTCTTT. Its translation: CASSPHGRGTEAFF.

This clone was counted a few times. The chain has TRBV6-4 and TRBJ2-2; TRBD2 agrees at 7 bases. Germline assignment: CDR1 MRHNA and CDR2 SNTAGT. J gave up 1 base and V 4 bases, and 0 bases lay outside the gene matches. The CDR3 totals 14 residues. The DNA for the CDR3 is TGTGCCAGCAGTGCGGGGGGGAACACCGGGGAGCTGTTTTTT. Translation gives CASSAGGNTGELFF.

This clone was seen only a few times. The chain has TRBV10-3 and TRBJ2-3; the match to TRBD2 covers 12 bases. The CDR3 loop spans 15 amino acids. Germline CDR1 and CDR2: ENHRY and SYGVKD. Trimming at V came to 6 bases and at J to 5 bases, leaving 6 bases not matched to a gene. CDR3 in DNA: TGTGCCATCAGGCCGGGACTAGCGGGCCAAGATACGCAGTATTTT. As protein: CAIRPGLAGQDTQYF.

The genes are TRBV5-6 and TRBJ2-7; 9 nucleotides align to TRBD2. V was pared by 3 bases and J by 4 bases, with 2 bases of the junction left unmatched. From germline, CDR1 is SGHDT and CDR2 YYEEEE. The CDR3 is 13 residues long. CDR3 in amino acids: CASSSTSGYEQYF. CDR3 bases: TGTGCCAGCAGCTCGACTAGCGGATACGAGCAGTACTTC.

This clone has just a few counts. The chain links TRBV7-9 to TRBJ2-1, with TRBD2 matching 7 bases. The J segment lost 2 bases and the V segment lost 1 base, leaving 2 bases of the junction unmatched. Germline V gene data show CDR1 as SEHNR and CDR2 as FQNEAQ (reference sequence). The CDR3 contains 15 residues. Written as DNA, the CDR3 is TGTGCCAGCAGCTTAGAAGGGAGGGCCTACAATGAGCAGTTCTTC. This sequence encodes CASSLEGRAYNEQFF.

This clone was counted a few times. V and J are TRBV7-2 and TRBJ2-7, with 9 bases that match TRBD2. J was trimmed by 6 bases and V by 1 base; bases with no gene match: 13. This CDR3 has 17 residues. Germline CDR1 SGHTA, CDR2 FQGNSA. The CDR3 protein is CASSLEGGGAGRLEQYF. The CDR3 bases are TGTGCCAGCAGCTTAGAGGGCGGGGGGGCCGGCCGACTCGAGCAGTACTTC. The full variable domain, with the rest looked up from reference TRBV7-2 and TRBJ2-7, is GAGVSQSPSNKVTEKGKDVELRCDPISGHTALYWYRQSLGQGLEFLIYFQGNSAPDKSGLPSDRFSAERTGGSVSTLTIQRTQQEDSAVYLCASSLEGGGAGRLEQYFGPGTRLTVT.

In its sample, this clone was seen a few times. This chain connects TRBV15 to TRBJ2-2; weak D call: TRBD1 (6 bases). Germline values: CDR1 LNHNV, CDR2 YYDKDF (reference sequence). CDR3 length: 16 amino acids. V was pared by 1 base and J by 0 bases, with 9 bases between. CDR3 coding DNA: TGTGCCACCAGCAGAGTCAGGGGACCGAACACCGGGGAGCTGTTTTTT. Encoded protein: CATSRVRGPNTGELFF.

There are a few counts of this clone. V and J are TRBV27 and TRBJ1-1; possible D gene TRBD1, 6 bases. Looked up from germline, CDR1 is MNHEY and CDR2 is SMNVEV (reference sequence). This CDR3 is 14 amino acids long. Trimming took 4 bases from V and 1 from J, leaving 10 bases between them. The CDR3 loop is CASSWSGANTEAFF. DNA for the CDR3: TGTGCCAGCAGTTGGTCAGGGGCGAACACTGAAGCTTTCTTT.

This chain uses TRBV5-6 with TRBJ1-1; D is unclear. The germline V gene has CDR1 SGHDT and CDR2 YYEEEE. CDR3 size: 16 residues. Trimming removed 3 bases from V and 1 base from J, with 16 bases in between. CDR3 coding DNA: TGTGCCAGCAGCTGGGCCCCCGCCCTCGGGAACACTGAAGCTTTCTTT. Encoded protein: CASSWAPALGNTEAFF.